This T cell receptor beta chain was captured by sequencing in a study of blood T cell repertoires in COVID-19. Across the whole study: Acute-phase and convalescent COVID-19 samples originated in the United States, Italy and Spain. T cells, B-cell-depleted T cells, or PBMCs supplied cDNA or gDNA.

V was cut by 0 bases and J by 5 bases, with 8 bases left in between. The germline V gene has CDR1 SGHTS and CDR2 YDEGEE. CDR3 length: 13 residues. In the original workflow: Scientists estimated how many nucleated cells there were by amplifying reference gene primers. This table comes from immunoSEQ multiplex PCR, and its TCRdb copy is limited to in-frame clones, with some not included. V and J calls and clone size are given by that table; D and trimming were obtained from the DNA. The table lists under 250,000 clones, approximately 83% of them singletons. The receptor comes from a woman aged 60-75 years with acute or convalescent COVID-19. The genes are TRBV5-8 and TRBJ1-1; D not resolved. Sequencing was carried out using peripheral blood. The CDR3 region is CASSLVRSTEAFF. CDR3 DNA: TGTGCCAGCAGCTTGGTTCGGTCGACTGAAGCTTTCTTT.